These 10 T cell receptor beta chains were all obtained from the same sample, sequenced in a study of Ad26.COV2.S vaccination and SARS-CoV-2 variants. Treatment: about 20 received Ad26.COV2.S at low or high dose, single or two shots; several received placebo; per-sample allocation not given. The investigators took samples on day 63 after the first vaccine or placebo injection. Produced via immunoSEQ multiplex PCR; TCRdb's table is partial and in-frame only. This repertoire shows approximately 350,000 clones, around 86% found once; its top ten account for about 3%. The material was peripheral blood, obtained in a trial of Ad26.COV2.S vaccine versus placebo. These receptor sequences come from a person between 18 and 65 years old who received the Ad26.COV2.S COVID-19 vaccine or a placebo.

The chain uses TRBV12-5 and TRBJ1-5, with D maybe TRBD1 (6 bases). The CDR3 is 14 residues long. The ends were cut back, 2 bases at V and 7 bases at J, with 12 bases in the middle. CDR1 and CDR2 (germline): LGHNT, FRNRAP. This chain's CDR3 is CASGLTGRGQPQHF. The CDR3 region has the DNA TGTGCTAGTGGTTTGACAGGGCGGGGACAGCCCCAGCATTTT. Looking up the rest from reference TRBV12-5 and TRBJ1-5 gives the full variable domain: DARVTQTPRHKVTEMGQEVTMRCQPILGHNTVFWYRQTMMQGLELLAYFRNRAPLDDSGMPKDRFSAEMPDATLATLKIQPSEPRDSAVYFCASGLTGRGQPQHFGDGTRLSIL.

The chain employs TRBV7-6 and TRBJ2-7; D not certain. Trimming shortened V by 5 bases and J by 2 bases, and 7 bases separated the two germline ends. The germline V gene has CDR1 SGHVS and CDR2 FNYEAQ. There are 12 residues in the CDR3. The DNA for the CDR3 is TGTGCCAGCAGCAACAATCCCTACGAGCAGTACTTC. Translating it yields CASSNNPYEQYF.

This chain connects TRBV6-6 to TRBJ1-4; TRBD1 aligns across 7 bases. The length of the CDR3 is 15 residues. The germline gives CDR1 MNHNY, CDR2 SVGAGI (reference sequence). Trimming cost V 4 bases and J 8 bases; bases outside gene matches: 10. CDR3 in amino acids: CASSSPGIQGEKLFF. The CDR3 nucleotides are TGTGCCAGCAGTTCCCCGGGGATACAGGGGGAAAAACTGTTTTTT.

This rearrangement joins TRBV7-9 to TRBJ2-3; unclear D gene. The CDR3 contains 15 residues. Per germline, CDR1 SEHNR and CDR2 FQNEAQ (reference sequence). Trimming shortened V by 5 bases and J by 1 base, and 13 bases separated the two germline ends. The CDR3: CASSRGDSGTDTQYF. In DNA, the CDR3 is TGTGCCAGCAGCCGAGGTGATTCAGGCACAGATACGCAGTATTTT. The full variable domain, with the rest looked up from reference TRBV7-9 and TRBJ2-3, is DTGVSQNPRHKITKRGQNVTFRCDPISEHNRLYWYRQTLGQGPEFLTYFQNEAQLEKSRLLSDRFSAERPKGSFSTLEIQRTEQGDSAMYLCASSRGDSGTDTQYFGPGTRLTVL.

The V gene is TRBV7-3, the J gene TRBJ2-2; D not certain. The V and J ends lost 5 bases and 6 bases respectively, with 16 bases between them. There are 15 residues in the CDR3. Germline-derived CDR1 and CDR2 are SGHTA and FQGTGA. The CDR3 DNA reads TGTGCCAGCAGCGAAAGGGTCGGGCTGGCCGGGGAGCTGTTTTTT. Translation: CASSERVGLAGELFF.

The V gene is TRBV12-3 or TRBV12-4, the J gene TRBJ2-7, with a weak D call TRBD2 (6 bases). Between the trimmed V and J ends, which lost 2 bases and 3 bases, there was a span of 8 bases. The CDR3 contains 13 residues. CDR3 in amino acids: CASSLRRGYEQYF. The CDR3 bases are TGTGCCAGCAGTTTACGGCGGGGCTACGAGCAGTACTTC.

This clone occurred a few times. The genes are TRBV6-2 or TRBV6-3 and TRBJ1-6; 10 bases are shared with TRBD1. The germline gives CDR1 MNHEY, CDR2 SVGEGT. Unmatched junction bases numbered 6, after V lost 0 bases and J lost 7 bases. This CDR3 contains 17 residues. CDR3 in amino acids: CASSYSQDRGPNSPLHF. The CDR3 DNA reads TGTGCCAGCAGTTACTCCCAAGACAGGGGGCCGAATTCACCCCTCCACTTT.

V and J are TRBV7-2 and TRBJ2-3; 13 bases line up with TRBD2. The junction had 8 bases not matched to a gene; V was cut back by 5 bases and J by 6 bases. The CDR3 is 16 amino acids. Looked up from germline, CDR1 is SGHTA and CDR2 is FQGNSA. The DNA of the CDR3 is TGTGCCAGCAGCCGCGGACTAGCGGGGGCTATGGATACGCAGTATTTT. Amino acid sequence: CASSRGLAGAMDTQYF.

The chain employs TRBV27 and TRBJ2-7; TRBD1 aligns across 8 bases. Looked up from germline, CDR1 is MNHEY and CDR2 is SMNVEV (reference sequence). This CDR3 comprises 15 residues. V lost 5 bases, J lost 0 bases, and 6 bases stayed unmatched. CDR3 bases: TGTGCCAGCAGTCCCTCGACAGGGGCCTCCTACGAGCAGTACTTC. Protein product: CASSPSTGASYEQYF.

This rearrangement joins TRBV4-2 to TRBJ1-5; 10 nucleotides line up with TRBD1. CDR3 length: 15 amino acids. Germline V CDR1 and CDR2: LGHNA, YNFKEQ. J was trimmed by 7 bases and V by 2 bases; bases with no gene match: 5. This CDR3 reads CASSQLGGQGQPQHF. CDR3 DNA sequence: TGTGCCAGCAGCCAACTTGGGGGACAGGGGCAGCCCCAGCATTTT.